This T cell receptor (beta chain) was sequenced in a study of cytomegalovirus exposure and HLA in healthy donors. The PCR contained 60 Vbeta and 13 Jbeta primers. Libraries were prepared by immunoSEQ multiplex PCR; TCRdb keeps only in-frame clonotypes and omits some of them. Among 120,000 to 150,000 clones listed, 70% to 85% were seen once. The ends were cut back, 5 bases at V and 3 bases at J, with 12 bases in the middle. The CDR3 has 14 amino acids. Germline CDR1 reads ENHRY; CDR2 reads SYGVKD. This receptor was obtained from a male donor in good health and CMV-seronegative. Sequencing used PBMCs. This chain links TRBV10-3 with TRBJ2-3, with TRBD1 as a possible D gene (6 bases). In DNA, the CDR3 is TGTGCCATCAGTCAGATGACAGGTACAGATACGCAGTATTTT. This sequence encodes CAISQMTGTDTQYF.